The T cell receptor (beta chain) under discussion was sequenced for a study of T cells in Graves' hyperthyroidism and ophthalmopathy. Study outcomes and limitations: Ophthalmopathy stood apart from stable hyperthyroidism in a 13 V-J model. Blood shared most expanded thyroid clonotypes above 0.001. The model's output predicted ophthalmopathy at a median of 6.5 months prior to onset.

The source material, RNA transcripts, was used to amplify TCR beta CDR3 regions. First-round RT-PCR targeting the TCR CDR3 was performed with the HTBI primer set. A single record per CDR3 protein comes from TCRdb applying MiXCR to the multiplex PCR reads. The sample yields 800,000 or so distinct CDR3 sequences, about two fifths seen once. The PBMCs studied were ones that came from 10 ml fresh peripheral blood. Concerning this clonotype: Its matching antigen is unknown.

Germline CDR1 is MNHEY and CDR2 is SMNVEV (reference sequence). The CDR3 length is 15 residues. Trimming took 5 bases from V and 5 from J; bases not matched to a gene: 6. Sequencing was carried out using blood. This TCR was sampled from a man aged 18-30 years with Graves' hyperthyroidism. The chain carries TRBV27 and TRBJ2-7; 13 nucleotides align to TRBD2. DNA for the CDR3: TGTGCCAGCAGTCCGGGGACTAGCGGGGTTAACGAGCAGTACTTC. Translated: CASSPGTSGVNEQYF.